A selection of T cell receptor beta chains follows, all from one sample in a study of T cell repertoires in cytomegalovirus infection. TCRdb ran MiXCR on the reads and lists one entry per CDR3 protein. This sample has around 450,000 distinct CDR3 sequences, with 30% to 40% found just once. The sequencing sample was made of PBMCs. These receptors all stem from a human donor in good health (CMV status not recorded). Some clones in this sample may be carry-over from other donors' samples. The CDR3 runs from the conserved cysteine through the conserved F or W. A D gene is named only where the DNA matches it firmly. Clone size, where shown, is once, few, many, or a class for clones that have expanded.

v_gene,d_gene,j_gene,len,abundance,CDR3aa,CDR3nt
TRBV4-3,.,TRBJ1-5,14,.,CASSQDAGNQPQHF,TGCGCCAGCAGCCAAGATGCCGGGAATCAGCCCCAGCATTTT
TRBV7-8,TRBD1,TRBJ2-1,15,many,CASSPGQISYNEQFF,TGTGCCAGCAGCCCGGGACAGATCTCCTACAATGAGCAGTTCTTC
TRBV11-2,TRBD1,TRBJ2-5,19,.,CASSPGQGASAVMAETQYF,TGTGCCAGCAGCCCGGGACAGGGGGCTTCAGCGGTTATGGCGGAGACCCAGTACTTC
TRBV6-2/TRBV6-3,TRBD1,TRBJ1-5,17,few,CASILDGTGLDNQPQHF,TGTGCCAGCATCCTCGACGGGACAGGGTTAGACAATCAGCCCCAGCATTTT
TRBV7-2,.,TRBJ2-2,14,many,CASSFGLNTGELFF,TGTGCCAGCAGCTTCGGCCTGAACACCGGGGAGCTGTTTTTT
TRBV28,.,TRBJ1-4,13,few,CASAVGGTEKLFF,TGTGCCAGCGCTGTAGGGGGAACCGAAAAACTGTTTTTT
TRBV3-1,.,TRBJ1-1,14,.,CASSQYNSRGEAFF,TGTGCCAGCAGTCAATACAACAGCCGAGGGGAAGCTTTCTTT
TRBV5-1,TRBD1,TRBJ1-5,16,.,CASSAAPGTGYQPQHF,TGCGCCAGCAGCGCCGCCCCCGGGACAGGATATCAGCCCCAGCATTTT
TRBV2,.,TRBJ2-7,15,.,CASSEEDISSYEQYF,TGTGCCAGCAGTGAGGAGGATATTAGCTCCTACGAGCAGTACTTC
TRBV7-2,.,TRBJ1-1,13,few,CASRAGLNTEAFF,TGTGCCAGCAGGGCCGGATTGAACACTGAAGCTTTCTTT
TRBV11-2,.,TRBJ2-7,14,.,CASSFERGIYEQYF,TGTGCCAGCAGCTTTGAGAGAGGGATCTACGAGCAGTACTTC
TRBV12-3/TRBV12-4,.,TRBJ2-2,15,.,CASSLAGGHTGELFF,TGTGCCAGCAGTTTAGCGGGGGGGCACACCGGGGAGCTGTTTTTT
TRBV19,TRBD2,TRBJ2-1,16,few,CASSIVWAGEDDEQFF,TGTGCCAGTAGTATCGTGTGGGCGGGGGAGGACGATGAGCAGTTCTTC
TRBV20-1,TRBD1,TRBJ2-7,14,once,CSARDLGQVYEQYF,TGCAGTGCTAGAGATCTCGGACAGGTATACGAGCAGTACTTC
TRBV7-2,.,TRBJ2-3,14,many,CASSLVGLGDTQYF,TGTGCCAGCAGCCTAGTAGGTCTCGGGGATACGCAGTATTTT
TRBV5-6,.,TRBJ2-2,13,.,CASSSPSGSELFF,TGTGCCAGCAGCTCGCCATCCGGATCGGAGCTGTTTTTT
TRBV5-1,.,TRBJ1-2,14,.,CASSLGQGRTGYTF,TGCGCCAGCAGCTTGGGTCAGGGAAGAACCGGCTACACCTTC
TRBV7-6,.,TRBJ2-1,21,many,CASSPDNSQGVAAGAYNEQFF,TGTGCCAGCAGCCCAGACAATTCACAGGGGGTAGCTGCGGGGGCCTACAATGAGCAGTTCTTC
TRBV7-9,TRBD1,TRBJ2-5,14,many,CASSFLTGAETQYF,TGTGCCAGCAGCTTTTTAACAGGGGCAGAGACCCAGTACTTC
TRBV7-8,.,TRBJ2-5,18,many,CASSLITGSGVYQETQYF,TGTGCCAGCAGCTTAATAACGGGGTCAGGGGTGTACCAAGAGACCCAGTACTTC
TRBV6-1,.,TRBJ2-3,14,few,CASSWYSNTDTQYF,TGTGCCAGCAGTTGGTACTCAAACACAGATACGCAGTATTTT
TRBV5-1,TRBD1,TRBJ2-7,16,few,CASSLGPGQGTYEQYF,TGCGCCAGCAGCTTGGGCCCGGGACAGGGAACCTACGAGCAGTACTTC
TRBV6-5,TRBD2,TRBJ2-5,17,.,CASSYGLLAGGQETQYF,TGTGCCAGCAGTTACGGGCTCCTAGCGGGGGGCCAAGAGACCCAGTACTTC